These T cell receptor beta chains were read from a single sample in a study of blood T cell repertoires in COVID-19. The table came from immunoSEQ multiplex PCR; TCRdb's copy has only in-frame clones and leaves some out. The sample has more than 200,000 clones; around nine tenths are singletons. Sequenced sample: peripheral blood. The receptor source for this set is a man in his thirties or forties with active or convalescent COVID-19. The CDR3 runs from the conserved cysteine through the conserved F or W. Each record gives: V gene, J gene, D gene, clone size, CDR3 DNA, CDR3 protein. D genes are given only for firm matches. Rows may omit the clone size; those that give it use once, few, many or a size class.

>TRBV5-1|TRBJ1-2|TRBD1|NA
TGCGCCAGCAGCGTGGACAGGGAGTCTGGCTACACCTTC
CASSVDRESGYTF
>TRBV9|TRBJ2-1|NA|NA
TGTGCCAGCAGCGTAGCTGTGGGCGAGCAGTTCTTC
CASSVAVGEQFF
>TRBV20-1|TRBJ2-1|NA|NA
TGCAGTGCTAGTCCGGGGGGCCTGCCCAATGAGCAGTTCTTC
CSASPGGLPNEQFF
>TRBV3-1/TRBV3-2|TRBJ2-2|TRBD2|once
TGTGCCAGCAGTCCCGCCCGGGGCAGCGGGGGGGCTGGCGCCGGGGAGCTGTTTTTT
CASSPARGSGGAGAGELFF
>TRBV5-1|TRBJ1-4|NA|NA
TGCGCCAGCAGCTTGTCCCGTGCAACTAATGAAAAACTGTTTTTT
CASSLSRATNEKLFF
>TRBV7-2|TRBJ2-5|TRBD1|once
TGTGCCAGCAGCCCAAGTGCAGGGGGCGGGGAGACCCAGTACTTC
CASSPSAGGGETQYF
>TRBV7-2|TRBJ2-5|NA|NA
TGTGCCAGCAGCTTAGGGTCTAGGGGCGAGACCCAGTACTTC
CASSLGSRGETQYF
>TRBV10-3|TRBJ2-7|TRBD2|NA
TGTGCCACCCGAGGTGCTAGCGGGGGGGCCGGAGAGCAGTACTTC
CATRGASGGAGEQYF
>TRBV29-1|TRBJ2-7|NA|NA
TGCAGCGTTGAGGTCGACAAGGGGGCCTACGAGCAGTACTTC
CSVEVDKGAYEQYF
>TRBV9|TRBJ1-6|TRBD1|NA
TGTGCCAGCAGCGCCTGGGACAGCGAATACTATAATTCACCCCTCCACTTT
CASSAWDSEYYNSPLHF
>TRBV11-2|TRBJ2-5|NA|NA
TGTGCCAGCAGCCCCGGACAGCTCGTAGGGGGAGAGACCCAGTACTTC
CASSPGQLVGGETQYF
>TRBV5-1|TRBJ1-2|NA|NA
TGCGCCAGCCGAGAACCCGGTGCCTACTACACCTTC
CASREPGAYYTF
>TRBV3-1/TRBV3-2|TRBJ1-1|NA|once
TGTGCCAGCAGCCAAGATAGGCCGGGGGGCACTGAAGCTTTCTTT
CASSQDRPGGTEAFF
>TRBV6-1|TRBJ2-1|NA|NA
TGTGCCAGCAGTGAATTTGAGTTCCAGGGGCAGTTCTTC
CASSEFEFQGQFF
>TRBV6-2/TRBV6-3|TRBJ2-7|TRBD2|NA
TGTGCCAGCAGCTCTAGCGGGGGGACCACATACGAGCAGTACTTC
CASSSSGGTTYEQYF
>TRBV15|TRBJ1-2|NA|NA
TGTGCCACCAGCAGAGATCAGGGAACGGATGGCTACACCTTC
CATSRDQGTDGYTF
>TRBV15|TRBJ2-5|TRBD1|NA
TGTGCCACCAGCAACACCCCCGGGACAGGCGCTGAGACCCAGTACTTC
CATSNTPGTGAETQYF
>TRBV5-4|TRBJ1-1|NA|NA
TGTGCCAGCAGCTTGGCCGGGGGTTCTGGCACTGAAGCTTTCTTT
CASSLAGGSGTEAFF
>TRBV4-3|TRBJ1-1|TRBD1|NA
TGCGCCAGCAAAAAAGGGACAGAGAACACTGAAGCTTTCTTT
CASKKGTENTEAFF
>TRBV4-3|TRBJ1-3|NA|NA
TGCGCCAGCAGCCAAGAGTTGGGAGTCTCTGGAAACACCATATATTTT
CASSQELGVSGNTIYF
>TRBV7-6|TRBJ2-1|NA|NA
TGTGCCAGCAGCTTAGCGGGGGGATTCAATGAGCAGTTCTTC
CASSLAGGFNEQFF
>TRBV7-3|TRBJ1-5|NA|NA
TGTGCCAGCAGCCCCGAGGAGGGCCAGCCCCAGCATTTT
CASSPEEGQPQHF
>TRBV2|TRBJ2-7|NA|NA
TGTGCCAGCAGTGAAGCCTTCGGGGGCTCCTACGAGCAGTACTTC
CASSEAFGGSYEQYF